This record concerns one T cell receptor beta chain sequence. The antigen remains undetermined. Germline V lookup: CDR1 LNHDA, CDR2 SQIVND (reference sequence). This CDR3 comprises 13 residues. Deletions cut 5 bases from V and 8 bases from J, with 14 bases between. This record comes from a study of T-cell memory formation after mild COVID-19. Broader study findings: Researchers could not confirm that second-wave clones peaking on day 37 targeted SARS-CoV-2.

TCRdb recomputed calls from the 5' RACE reads with MiXCR, one row per CDR3 protein. The data hold about 200,000 distinct CDR3 sequences, with around 17% observed a single time. This TCR was recovered from an adult woman who had mild COVID-19 (a few samples of this study predate the infection). Cell type and time point are not known. Sequenced input: PBMCs or a T cell subset sorted from them (not recorded which). The chain is built from TRBV19 and TRBJ2-3; TRBD1 might be the D (6 bases). The CDR3 bases are TGTGCCAGTAGTTTGGGGGACACTGGTACGCAGTATTTT. This sequence encodes CASSLGDTGTQYF. Filled out from reference TRBV19 and TRBJ2-3, the complete variable domain reads DGGITQSPKYLFRKEGQNVTLSCEQNLNHDAMYWYRQDPGQGLRLIYYSQIVNDFQKGDIAEGYSVSREKKESFPLTVTSAQKNPTAFYLCASSLGDTGTQYFGPGTRLTVL.